These T cell receptor beta chains were read from a single sample in a study of blood T cell repertoires in COVID-19. Sequencing was performed with immunoSEQ multiplex PCR; in TCRdb, only in-frame clones are kept and a portion is missing. The sample consists of 350,000 to 450,000 clones, 86% of them appearing once. The material sequenced was peripheral blood. These receptors were collected from a woman aged 55-69 years with COVID-19, enrolled during active disease. Both conserved end residues are part of each CDR3. Each record gives: V gene, CDR3 length, J gene, D gene, clone size, CDR3 DNA, CDR3 protein. A D gene is named only where the DNA matches it firmly. Clone size is not always given. Where it is, it says once, few, many or a class for expanded clones.

>TRBV4-3|14|TRBJ1-1|NA|NA
TGCGCCAGCACTTCCGGCCCAATGAGCGGTGAAGCTTTCTTT
CASTSGPMSGEAFF
>TRBV9|14|TRBJ1-1|NA|NA
TGTGCCAGCAGCCCCCAGGGTGGGTACACTGAAGCTTTCTTT
CASSPQGGYTEAFF
>TRBV5-1|16|TRBJ2-1|NA|NA
TGCGCCAGCAGCTTGGTCCCACCTGGGGACATAACTGAGCAGTTCTTC
CASSLVPPGDITEQFF
>TRBV5-8|17|TRBJ2-2|NA|NA
TGTGCCAGCAGCGGCGGCTGGGGGGAAGTTAGGACCGGGGAGCTGTTTTTT
CASSGGWGEVRTGELFF
>TRBV5-5|13|TRBJ1-1|NA|NA
TGTGCCAGCAGCTTGGAAGGGGGCACTGAAGCTTTCTTT
CASSLEGGTEAFF
>TRBV5-5|16|TRBJ2-5|TRBD1|NA
TGTGCCAGCAGCCCAGGACAGGCCACCCTTATGGAGACCCAGTACTTC
CASSPGQATLMETQYF
>TRBV5-1|16|TRBJ2-7|TRBD2|NA
TGCGCCAGCAGCTTGGAGGGACTAGCGGGTGTTGGCGAGCAGTACTTC
CASSLEGLAGVGEQYF
>TRBV5-1|16|TRBJ2-2|NA|NA
TGCGCCAGCAGCTTGGTGGGGGCGCAAAGCACCGGGGAGCTGTTTTTT
CASSLVGAQSTGELFF
>TRBV29-1|13|TRBJ1-1|TRBD1|once
TGCAGCGCCTGGGGACAGGAAGGGGATGAAGCTTTCTTT
CSAWGQEGDEAFF
>TRBV27|14|TRBJ1-2|TRBD1|once
TGTGCCAGCAGTTGGGGACAGTCAAACTATGGCTACACCTTC
CASSWGQSNYGYTF
>TRBV5-6|19|TRBJ1-2|TRBD1|NA
TGTGCCAGCAGCTCAACCGGGACAGGGGGCCGGAGGGGCATTTGGGGCTACACCTTC
CASSSTGTGGRRGIWGYTF
>TRBV12-5|15|TRBJ1-3|TRBD1|NA
TGTGCTAGTGGTTTATGGACAGGGGCCGGAAACACCATATATTTT
CASGLWTGAGNTIYF
>TRBV7-2|14|TRBJ1-1|TRBD1|NA
TGTGCCAGCAGCGTGACAGGGACGGGCACTGAAGCTTTCTTT
CASSVTGTGTEAFF
>TRBV5-1|16|TRBJ1-1|NA|NA
TGCGCCAGCAGACCCACCGGGCTGCGGGCGAACACTGAAGCTTTCTTT
CASRPTGLRANTEAFF
>TRBV29-1|12|TRBJ1-4|NA|once
TGCAGCGTAACACAGGGTTTTGAAAAACTGTTTTTT
CSVTQGFEKLFF
>TRBV19|15|TRBJ1-5|TRBD1|NA
TGTGCCAGTAGTCCGGGGACAGGGGGCGATCAGCCCCAGCATTTT
CASSPGTGGDQPQHF
>TRBV30|12|TRBJ1-6|NA|few
TGTGCCTGGGGCACTTATAATTCACCCCTCCACTTT
CAWGTYNSPLHF
>TRBV12-5|14|TRBJ1-5|TRBD1|NA
TGTGCTAGTGGAACGACAGGGGGCAATCAGCCCCAGCATTTT
CASGTTGGNQPQHF
>TRBV6-5|15|TRBJ2-2|TRBD1|NA
TGTGCCAGCACGGAGACAGGGTGGAGCACCGGGGAGCTGTTTTTT
CASTETGWSTGELFF
>TRBV5-1|12|TRBJ2-3|NA|NA
TGCGCCAGCAGCAACATTACAGATACGCAGTATTTT
CASSNITDTQYF
>TRBV2|12|TRBJ2-1|NA|NA
TGTGCCAGCGGTAGGGGCCAGGATGAGCAGTTCTTC
CASGRGQDEQFF
>TRBV7-2|16|TRBJ2-4|NA|NA
TGTGCCAGCAGCTTCGGCGGGGGCCTAGCCAAAAACATTCAGTACTTC
CASSFGGGLAKNIQYF
>TRBV5-4|14|TRBJ2-4|NA|NA
TGTGCCAGCAGCTTGGCGGGGGCCAAAAACATTCAGTACTTC
CASSLAGAKNIQYF
>TRBV7-8|13|TRBJ1-1|NA|NA
TGTGCCAGCAGCTTAGTACCGCAGGCTGAAGCTTTCTTT
CASSLVPQAEAFF
>TRBV9|15|TRBJ2-2|NA|NA
TGTGCCAGCAGCGTAGGGGGGCGTAGTACCGGGGAGCTGTTTTTT
CASSVGGRSTGELFF
>TRBV6-1|17|TRBJ2-1|TRBD2|NA
TGTGCCAGCAGTGAAGAGGAACTAGCGGGGGGTTACAATGAGCAGTTCTTC
CASSEEELAGGYNEQFF
>TRBV4-2|15|TRBJ2-7|TRBD1|NA
TGTGCCAGCAGCCGGCTGGACAGGGGTGATTACGAGCAGTACTTC
CASSRLDRGDYEQYF
>TRBV6-4|13|TRBJ2-5|NA|NA
TGTGCCAGCAGTACGCAGAGGGGGGAGACCCAGTACTTC
CASSTQRGETQYF
>TRBV11-2|13|TRBJ2-7|NA|NA
TGTGCCAGCAGCGTCGACAGAGCCTACGAGCAGTACTTC
CASSVDRAYEQYF
>TRBV20-1|14|TRBJ2-3|NA|NA
TGCAGTGCTAGTTCAGGGGTTTCCACAGATACGCAGTATTTT
CSASSGVSTDTQYF
>TRBV29-1|14|TRBJ1-4|NA|NA
TGCAGCGTTGAAGACGGCCAGGGCGGTGAAAAACTGTTTTTT
CSVEDGQGGEKLFF
>TRBV20-1|17|TRBJ2-1|TRBD2|NA
TGCAGTGCTAGTCTAGCGGGGGGCCACAGCTCCTACAATGAGCAGTTCTTC
CSASLAGGHSSYNEQFF
>TRBV7-6|11|TRBJ2-3|NA|NA
TGTGCCAGCAGCCGGACAGATACGCAGTATTTT
CASSRTDTQYF
>TRBV4-3|14|TRBJ1-2|NA|once
TGCGCCAGCAGGCCGACAGTTGAGAACTATGGCTACACCTTC
CASRPTVENYGYTF
>TRBV4-3|17|TRBJ2-1|TRBD1|NA
TGCGCCAGCAGCCAACCCCCCGGGACAGGGGGTAACAATGAGCAGTTCTTC
CASSQPPGTGGNNEQFF
>TRBV7-9|15|TRBJ1-3|TRBD1|once
TGTGCCAGCAGCTGGGGACAGGGGGCTGGAAACACCATATATTTT
CASSWGQGAGNTIYF
>TRBV7-2|14|TRBJ2-2|TRBD2|NA
TGTGCCAGCAGCTTAGCGGGACTAGCCGGGGAGCTGTTTTTT
CASSLAGLAGELFF
>TRBV25-1|17|TRBJ1-2|TRBD1|NA
TGTGCCAGCAGTGATTCCTCGGGACAGGGGATTTCCTATGGCTACACCTTC
CASSDSSGQGISYGYTF
>TRBV9|14|TRBJ1-5|TRBD1|NA
TGTGCCAGCAGCCGGACAGGGAGCAATCAGCCCCAGCATTTT
CASSRTGSNQPQHF
>TRBV5-8|15|TRBJ2-5|TRBD1|NA
TGTGCCAGCAGCTCAACAGGGGCCCGAGGTGAGACCCAGTACTTC
CASSSTGARGETQYF
>TRBV5-1|13|TRBJ2-4|NA|NA
TGCGCCAGCAGCTTGGACAGCCGGAACATTCAGTACTTC
CASSLDSRNIQYF